The 21 T cell receptor beta chains listed next were all sequenced from one sample in a study of graft-versus-host responses after intestinal transplantation. No antigen has been identified for these receptors. Some clones are missing from TCRdb's copy, which holds only in-frame ones; the method was immunoSEQ multiplex PCR. Altogether tens of thousands of clones are present, over 80% being singletons, with the ten largest covering approximately 1.1%. This material consisted of unstimulated CD8+ T cells sorted from spleen or lymph node cells, taken before transplant. These receptors all stem from a human donor who was the organ donor for an intestinal transplant.

The genes are TRBV20-1 and TRBJ2-1; possibly TRBD2 for D (5 bases). The CDR3 length is 11 residues. The V gene's germline CDR1 is DFQATT and CDR2 SNEGSKA (reference sequence). The CDR3 region is CTAGGYNEQFF. The CDR3 DNA reads TGCACCGCGGGCGGATACAATGAGCAGTTCTTC.

This clone was seen a few times. The chain links TRBV28 to TRBJ2-7; D unresolved. Germline V gene sequence: CDR1 MDHEN, CDR2 SYDVKM. The CDR3 is 11 residues long. With 3 bases removed from V and 7 bases from J, the gap between germline ends came to 7 bases. CDR3 sequence (DNA): TGTGCCAGCAGTTTTCCAACAGAGCAGTACTTC. Translated: CASSFPTEQYF.

The V gene is TRBV7-8, the J gene TRBJ2-2; 7 nucleotides match TRBD2. Germline-derived CDR1 and CDR2 are SGHVS and FQNEAQ. V shed 2 bases and J 4 bases; nucleotides not matched to a gene: 7. The CDR3 is 16 amino acids. CDR3 amino acids: CASSLYGGSTTGELFF. For the CDR3, the DNA is TGTGCCAGCAGCTTATACGGCGGGAGTACCACCGGGGAGCTGTTTTTT.

The CDR3 region is CASSYGGGRRQFF. The CDR3 nucleotides read TGTGCCAGCAGTTACGGGGGAGGGCGAAGGCAGTTCTTC. The rearrangement uses TRBV27 and TRBJ2-1; 7 positions match TRBD2. V lost 4 bases, J lost 12 bases, and 9 bases stayed unmatched. The CDR3 is made up of 13 amino acids. Germline CDR1 is MNHEY and CDR2 is SMNVEV (reference sequence).

The chain uses TRBV19 and TRBJ2-7, with a possible D match to TRBD2 (6 bases). Germline assignment: CDR1 LNHDA and CDR2 SQIVND (reference sequence). The CDR3 has 14 amino acids. V gave up 3 bases and J gave up 5 bases, with 14 bases separating them. The CDR3 nucleotides read TGTGCCAGTAGTATCGGGGGTCGGGTCGACGAGCAGTACTTC. Protein product: CASSIGGRVDEQYF. Drawing the rest from reference TRBV19 and TRBJ2-7, the complete variable domain is DGGITQSPKYLFRKEGQNVTLSCEQNLNHDAMYWYRQDPGQGLRLIYYSQIVNDFQKGDIAEGYSVSREKKESFPLTVTSAQKNPTAFYLCASSIGGRVDEQYFGPGTRLTVT.

This chain joins TRBV5-1 and TRBJ1-2; 10 bases match TRBD1. Germline CDR1 reads SGHRS; CDR2 reads YFSETQ. With V trimmed by 2 bases and J by 4 bases, 5 bases remained unmatched. This CDR3 has 15 residues. CDR3 loop: CASSLIGDRGYGYTF. In nucleotides, the CDR3 is TGCGCCAGCAGCTTAATCGGGGACAGGGGCTATGGCTACACCTTC.

The J gene is TRBJ1-2, the V gene TRBV19; D ambiguous. This CDR3 has 11 amino acids. Trimming shortened V by 7 bases and J by 5 bases, and 8 bases separated the two germline ends. The V gene's germline CDR1 is LNHDA and CDR2 SQIVND (reference sequence). The CDR3 spells CASTGLYGYTF. In DNA, the CDR3 is TGTGCCAGTACAGGCCTATATGGCTACACCTTC.

This clone was seen a single time. The chain uses TRBV4-1 and TRBJ2-4; 9 positions agree with TRBD1. This CDR3 has 17 amino acids. Trimming at V came to 0 bases and at J to 0 bases, leaving 3 bases not matched to a gene. CDR1 is MGHRA and CDR2 is YSYEKL in the germline V gene. The CDR3 here is CASSQERTGVAKNIQYF. CDR3 DNA sequence: TGCGCCAGCAGCCAAGAAAGGACAGGGGTAGCCAAAAACATTCAGTACTTC.

The CDR3 nucleotides read TGTGCCAGCAGCTTAGCCTCCCGGGAACGGGATTTCTTT. Residues: CASSLASRERDFF. The chain recombines TRBV7-9 with TRBJ1-1; the D is unclear. V gave up 0 bases and J gave up 13 bases, with 15 bases separating them. The CDR3 has 13 residues. Germline loops: CDR1 SEHNR, CDR2 FQNEAQ (reference sequence).

The CDR3 DNA follows: TGTGCCAGCAGCTGGGCGGCGGGCGAGTACGAGCAGTACTTC. Its translation is CASSWAAGEYEQYF. The V gene is TRBV11-2, the J gene TRBJ2-7; D is perhaps TRBD2 (5 bases). The CDR3 has 14 residues. Trimming removed 4 bases from V and 4 bases from J, with 14 bases in between. In germline, CDR1 is SGHAT, CDR2 FQNNGV.

This rearrangement joins TRBV4-1 to TRBJ2-1; maybe TRBD2 (6 bases). This CDR3 is 16 amino acids long. The germline CDR1 and CDR2 sequences are MGHRA and YSYEKL. Trimming pared 2 bases from V and 5 bases from J, leaving 16 bases between. CDR3 amino acids: CASSQNPGLGDNEQFF. Written as DNA, the CDR3 is TGCGCCAGCAGCCAAAATCCGGGACTGGGGGACAATGAGCAGTTCTTC.

V is TRBV11-2 and J is TRBJ2-3, with D possibly TRBD1 on 5 matching bases. Germline V lookup: CDR1 SGHAT, CDR2 FQNNGV. The CDR3 extends over 14 amino acids. Trimming shortened V by 5 bases and J by 5 bases, and 14 bases separated the two germline ends. The CDR3 region is CASSQHQGVDTQYF. The CDR3 DNA reads TGTGCCAGCAGCCAACATCAGGGCGTAGATACGCAGTATTTT.

The V call is TRBV5-4, the J call TRBJ2-3; D unresolved. Looked up from germline, CDR1 is SGHNT and CDR2 is YYREEE (reference sequence). V shed 0 bases and J shed 4 bases, with 6 bases lying between them. CDR3 length equals 13 residues. The CDR3 loop is CASSLASADTQYF. In DNA form, the CDR3 reads TGTGCCAGCAGCTTGGCCTCGGCAGATACGCAGTATTTT. Full variable domain (missing parts from reference TRBV5-4 and TRBJ2-3): ETGVTQSPTHLIKTRGQQVTLRCSSQSGHNTVSWYQQALGQGPQFIFQYYREEENGRGNFPPRFSGLQFPNYSSELNVNALELDDSALYLCASSLASADTQYFGPGTRLTVL.

The V gene is TRBV13, the J gene TRBJ2-1; 14 bases fit TRBD2. Germline-derived CDR1 and CDR2 are PRHDT and FYEKMQ (reference sequence). This CDR3 region has 17 residues. V gave up 6 bases and J gave up 3 bases; unmatched junction bases: 7. The CDR3 sequence: CASRPTSGGAGYNEQFF. The CDR3 DNA is TGTGCCAGCAGACCGACTAGCGGGGGGGCGGGCTACAATGAGCAGTTCTTC.

This rearrangement joins TRBV4-1 to TRBJ2-3; TRBD2 agrees at 8 bases. CDR1 MGHRA and CDR2 YSYEKL come from the germline V gene. The CDR3 loop spans 12 amino acids. CDR3 amino acids: CASGDSTDTQYF. CDR3 DNA sequence: TGCGCTAGCGGGGACTCCACAGATACGCAGTATTTT.

J is TRBJ2-5 and V is TRBV10-3; 10 bases align to TRBD1. The ends lost 6 bases at V and 11 bases at J; junction bases unmatched: 12. This CDR3 is built from 14 residues. The germline V gene encodes CDR1 ENHRY and CDR2 SYGVKD. The CDR3 nucleotides read TGTGCCATCAGGCCGACAGGGGGCCTAAGGGAGCAGTACTTC. Amino acid sequence: CAIRPTGGLREQYF.

The CDR3 is CASSATRGAYEQYF. The CDR3 DNA reads TGCGCCAGCAGCGCCACCCGGGGGGCCTACGAGCAGTACTTC. The rearrangement links TRBV4-3 to TRBJ2-7, with 7 bases fitting TRBD2. CDR1 and CDR2 from the germline V gene are LGHNA and YSLEER. Trimming removed 5 bases from V and 2 bases from J; junction bases left unmatched: 6. The CDR3 has 14 residues.

CDR3 sequence (DNA): TGTGCCGCCGCCGGGACATCCTACGAGCAGTACTTC. Translation gives CAAAGTSYEQYF. This sequence joins TRBV2 and TRBJ2-7; D possibly corresponds to TRBD1 (6 bases). The CDR3 covers 12 residues. The V and J ends lost 11 bases and 1 base respectively, with 12 bases between them. Looked up from germline, CDR1 is SNHLY and CDR2 is FYNNEI.

The CDR3 DNA reads as TGCGCCAGCAGCCCAGCCAGGCTTAACACAGATACGCAGTATTTT. Protein sequence: CASSPARLNTDTQYF. This rearrangement joins TRBV4-1 to TRBJ2-3; no reliable D call. The CDR3 loop spans 15 amino acids. V lost 4 bases, J lost 2 bases, and 13 bases lay in between. Germline-derived CDR1 and CDR2 are MGHRA and YSYEKL.

The chain combines TRBV7-8 with TRBJ2-3; a weak D match, TRBD1 (6 bases). Germline CDR1 is SGHVS and CDR2 is FQNEAQ. The CDR3 has 14 residues. Trimming removed 5 bases at V and 2 bases at J, with 11 bases between. In nucleotides, the CDR3 is TGTGCCAGCAGCCTCGGACAGCCCACAGATACGCAGTATTTT. Translating it yields CASSLGQPTDTQYF.

The chain couples TRBV10-3 to TRBJ2-7; D may be TRBD1 (6 bases). CDR1 and CDR2 from the germline V gene are ENHRY and SYGVKD. This CDR3 has 13 residues. Deletions cut 5 bases from V and 3 bases from J, with 11 bases between. The chain's CDR3 is CAISPGTNYEQYF. The CDR3 DNA reads as TGTGCCATCAGTCCGGGGACAAACTACGAGCAGTACTTC.